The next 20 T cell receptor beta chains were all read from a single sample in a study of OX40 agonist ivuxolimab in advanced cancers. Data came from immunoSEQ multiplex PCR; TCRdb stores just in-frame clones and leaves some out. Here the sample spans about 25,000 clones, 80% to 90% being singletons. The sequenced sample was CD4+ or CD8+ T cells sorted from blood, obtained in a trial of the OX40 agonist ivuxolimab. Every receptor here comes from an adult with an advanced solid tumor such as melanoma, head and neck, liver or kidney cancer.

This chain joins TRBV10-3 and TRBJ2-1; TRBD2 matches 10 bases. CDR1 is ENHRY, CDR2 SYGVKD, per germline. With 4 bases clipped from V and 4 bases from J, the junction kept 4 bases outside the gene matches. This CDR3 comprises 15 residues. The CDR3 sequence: CAISGGSGGYNEQFF. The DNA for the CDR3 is TGTGCCATCAGTGGAGGTAGCGGGGGGTACAATGAGCAGTTCTTC.

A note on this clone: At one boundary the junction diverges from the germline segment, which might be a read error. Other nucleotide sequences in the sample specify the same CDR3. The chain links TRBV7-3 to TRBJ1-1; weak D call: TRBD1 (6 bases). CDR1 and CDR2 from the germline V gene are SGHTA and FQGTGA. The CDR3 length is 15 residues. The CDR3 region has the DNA TGTGCCAGCAGCTTCAGGGGCCCGGGGGGCACTGAGGCTTTCTTT. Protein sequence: CASSFRGPGGTEAFF.

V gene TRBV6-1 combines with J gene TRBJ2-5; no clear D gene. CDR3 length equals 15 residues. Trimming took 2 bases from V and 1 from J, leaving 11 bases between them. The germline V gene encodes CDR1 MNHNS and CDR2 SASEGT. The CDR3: CASSERVRPQETQYF. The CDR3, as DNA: TGTGCCAGCAGTGAAAGGGTCAGGCCCCAAGAGACCCAGTACTTC.

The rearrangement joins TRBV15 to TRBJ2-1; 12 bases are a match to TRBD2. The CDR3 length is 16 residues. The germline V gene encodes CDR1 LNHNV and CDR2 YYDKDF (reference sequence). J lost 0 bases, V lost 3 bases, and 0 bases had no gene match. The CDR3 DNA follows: TGTGCCACCAGCAGGACTAGCGGGAGCTCCTACAATGAGCAGTTCTTC. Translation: CATSRTSGSSYNEQFF.

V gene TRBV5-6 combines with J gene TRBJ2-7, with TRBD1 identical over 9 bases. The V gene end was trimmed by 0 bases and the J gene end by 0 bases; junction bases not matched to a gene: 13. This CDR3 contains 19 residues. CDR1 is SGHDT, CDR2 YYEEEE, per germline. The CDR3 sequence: CASSLAGTGPEKSSYEQYF. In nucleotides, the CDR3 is TGTGCCAGCAGCTTGGCCGGGACAGGGCCTGAGAAAAGCTCCTACGAGCAGTACTTC.

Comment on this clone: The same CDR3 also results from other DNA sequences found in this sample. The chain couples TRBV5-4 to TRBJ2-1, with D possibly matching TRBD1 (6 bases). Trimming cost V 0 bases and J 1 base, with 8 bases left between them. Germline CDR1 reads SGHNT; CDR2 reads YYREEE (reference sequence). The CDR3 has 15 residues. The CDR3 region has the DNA TGTGCCAGCAGCTTGGGCACAGGGTCCTACAATGAGCAGTTCTTC. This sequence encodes CASSLGTGSYNEQFF.

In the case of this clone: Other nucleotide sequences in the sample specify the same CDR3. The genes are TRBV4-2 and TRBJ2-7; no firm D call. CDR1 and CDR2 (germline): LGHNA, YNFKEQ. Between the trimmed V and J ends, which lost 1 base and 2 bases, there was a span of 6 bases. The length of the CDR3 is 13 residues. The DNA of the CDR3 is TGTGCCAGCAGCCAAGGGCGAGCCTACGAGCAGTACTTC. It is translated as CASSQGRAYEQYF.

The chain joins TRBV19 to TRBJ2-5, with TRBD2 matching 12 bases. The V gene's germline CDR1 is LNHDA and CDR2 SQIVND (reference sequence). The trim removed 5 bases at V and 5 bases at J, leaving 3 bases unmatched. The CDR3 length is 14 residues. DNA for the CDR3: TGTGCCAGTAGTCGACTAGCGGGAGACGAGACCCAGTACTTC. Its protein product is CASSRLAGDETQYF.

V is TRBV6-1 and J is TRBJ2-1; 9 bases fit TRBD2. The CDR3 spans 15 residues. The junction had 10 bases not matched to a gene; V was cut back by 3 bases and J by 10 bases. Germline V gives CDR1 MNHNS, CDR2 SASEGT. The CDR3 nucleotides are TGTGCCAGCAGTGATCGCGGGGGGGCTATTGACGAGCAGTTCTTC. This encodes CASSDRGGAIDEQFF.

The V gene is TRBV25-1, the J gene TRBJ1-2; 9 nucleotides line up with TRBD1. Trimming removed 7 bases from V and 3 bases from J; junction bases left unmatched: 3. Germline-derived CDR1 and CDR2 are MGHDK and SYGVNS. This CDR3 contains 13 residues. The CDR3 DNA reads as TGTGCCAGCAAGGGACAGGGAGACTATGGCTACACCTTC. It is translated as CASKGQGDYGYTF.

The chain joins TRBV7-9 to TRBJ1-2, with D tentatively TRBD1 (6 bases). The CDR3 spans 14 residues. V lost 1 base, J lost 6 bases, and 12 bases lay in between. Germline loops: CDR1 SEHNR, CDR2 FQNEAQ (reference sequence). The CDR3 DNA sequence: TGTGCCAGCAGCTTAGAGTTTCCAGGGGATGGCTACACCTTC. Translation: CASSLEFPGDGYTF.

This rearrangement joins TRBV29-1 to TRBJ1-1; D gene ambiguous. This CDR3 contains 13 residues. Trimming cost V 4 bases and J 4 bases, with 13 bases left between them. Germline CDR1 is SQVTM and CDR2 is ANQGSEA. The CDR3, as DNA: TGCAGCGTTGGGCCAGAGGGAGGCACTGAAGCTTTCTTT. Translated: CSVGPEGGTEAFF.

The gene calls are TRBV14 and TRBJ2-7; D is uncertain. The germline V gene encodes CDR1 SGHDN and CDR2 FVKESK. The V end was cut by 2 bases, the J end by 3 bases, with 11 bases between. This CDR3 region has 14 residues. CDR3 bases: TGTGCCAGCAGCCAACTCGGGCTCGACTACGAGCAGTACTTC. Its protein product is CASSQLGLDYEQYF.

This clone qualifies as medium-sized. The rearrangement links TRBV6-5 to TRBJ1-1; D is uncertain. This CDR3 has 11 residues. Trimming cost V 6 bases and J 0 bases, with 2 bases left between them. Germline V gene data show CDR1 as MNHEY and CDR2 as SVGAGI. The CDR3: CASRLNTEAFF. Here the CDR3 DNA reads TGTGCCAGCAGACTGAACACTGAAGCTTTCTTT.

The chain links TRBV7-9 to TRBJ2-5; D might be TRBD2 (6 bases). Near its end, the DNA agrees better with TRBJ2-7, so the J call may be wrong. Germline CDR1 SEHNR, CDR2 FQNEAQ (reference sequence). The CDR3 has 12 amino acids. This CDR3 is CASSPAGYEQYF. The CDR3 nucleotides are TGTGCCAGCAGCCCAGCGGGCTACGAGCAGTACTTC.

CDR3 nucleotide sequence: TGTGCCAGCAGTCCCTTGGGGGGGGCAGCTGAAGCTTTCTTT. Translation: CASSPLGGAAEAFF. This chain uses TRBV27 with TRBJ1-1; perhaps TRBD1 as D (6 bases). This CDR3 region has 14 residues. Trimming took 5 bases from V and 6 from J, leaving 16 bases between them. CDR1 is MNHEY, CDR2 SMNVEV, per germline (reference sequence).

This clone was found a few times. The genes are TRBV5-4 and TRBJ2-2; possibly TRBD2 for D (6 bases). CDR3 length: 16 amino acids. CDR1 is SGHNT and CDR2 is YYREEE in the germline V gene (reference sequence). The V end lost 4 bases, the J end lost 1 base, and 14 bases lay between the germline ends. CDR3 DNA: TGTGCCAGCAGCCCCCTGGAGGGGATGAACACCGGGGAGCTGTTTTTT. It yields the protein CASSPLEGMNTGELFF. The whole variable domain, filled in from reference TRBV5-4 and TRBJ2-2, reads ETGVTQSPTHLIKTRGQQVTLRCSSQSGHNTVSWYQQALGQGPQFIFQYYREEENGRGNFPPRFSGLQFPNYSSELNVNALELDDSALYLCASSPLEGMNTGELFFGEGSRLTVL.

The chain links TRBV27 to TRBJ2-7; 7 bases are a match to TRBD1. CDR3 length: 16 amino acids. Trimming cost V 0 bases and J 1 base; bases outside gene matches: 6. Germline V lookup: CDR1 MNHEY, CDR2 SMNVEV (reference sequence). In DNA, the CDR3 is TGTGCCAGCAGTTTATCGTACGGACAGGCTTCCTACGAGCAGTACTTC. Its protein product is CASSLSYGQASYEQYF.

Here the CDR3 DNA reads TGTGCCAGCTCACTGGACAGGGAGACCTACGAGCAGTACTTC. Translating it yields CASSLDRETYEQYF. The genes are TRBV18 and TRBJ2-7, with 8 bases that match TRBD1. CDR1 is KGHSH and CDR2 is LQKENI in the germline V gene. After removal of 4 bases from V and 2 bases from J, the junction contained 4 bases not matched to a gene. The CDR3 consists of 14 residues. Full variable domain (remainder filled in from reference TRBV18 and TRBJ2-7): NAGVMQNPRHLVRRRGQEARLRCSPMKGHSHVYWYRQLPEEGLKFMVYLQKENIIDESGMPKERFSAEFPKEGPSILRIQQVVRGDSAAYFCASSLDRETYEQYFGPGTRLTVT.

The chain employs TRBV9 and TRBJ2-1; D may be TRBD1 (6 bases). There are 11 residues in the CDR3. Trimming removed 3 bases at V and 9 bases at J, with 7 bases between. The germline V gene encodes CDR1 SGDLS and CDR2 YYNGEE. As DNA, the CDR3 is TGTGCCAGCAGCGAAGGGGGTGAGCAGTTCTTC. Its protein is CASSEGGEQFF. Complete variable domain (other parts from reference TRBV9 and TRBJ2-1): DSGVTQTPKHLITATGQRVTLRCSPRSGDLSVYWYQQSLDQGLQFLIQYYNGEERAKGNILERFSAQQFPDLHSELNLSSLELGDSALYFCASSEGGEQFFGPGTRLTVL.